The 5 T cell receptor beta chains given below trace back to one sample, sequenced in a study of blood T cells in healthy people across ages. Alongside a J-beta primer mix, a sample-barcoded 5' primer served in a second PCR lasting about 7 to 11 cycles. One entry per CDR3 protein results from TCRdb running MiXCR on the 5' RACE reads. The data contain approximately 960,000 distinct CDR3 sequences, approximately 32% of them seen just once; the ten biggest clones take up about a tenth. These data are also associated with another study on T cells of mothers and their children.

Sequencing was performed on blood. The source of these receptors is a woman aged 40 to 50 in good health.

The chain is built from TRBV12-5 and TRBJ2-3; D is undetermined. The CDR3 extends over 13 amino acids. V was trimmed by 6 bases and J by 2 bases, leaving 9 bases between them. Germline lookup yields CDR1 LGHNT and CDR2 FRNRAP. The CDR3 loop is CASGPFNTDTQYF. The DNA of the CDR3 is TGTGCTAGTGGGCCTTTCAACACAGATACGCAGTATTTT.

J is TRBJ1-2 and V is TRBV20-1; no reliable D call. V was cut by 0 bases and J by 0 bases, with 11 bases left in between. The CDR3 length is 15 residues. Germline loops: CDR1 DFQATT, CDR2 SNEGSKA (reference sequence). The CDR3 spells CSARDSLAPNYGYTF. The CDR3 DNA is TGCAGTGCTAGAGATTCTTTAGCCCCTAACTATGGCTACACCTTC.

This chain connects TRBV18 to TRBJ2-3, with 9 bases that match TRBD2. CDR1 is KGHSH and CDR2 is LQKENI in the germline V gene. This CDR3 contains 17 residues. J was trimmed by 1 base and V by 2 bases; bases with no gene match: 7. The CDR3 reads CASSPGSGGPRTDTQYF. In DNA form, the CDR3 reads TGTGCCAGCTCACCAGGTAGCGGGGGCCCGCGCACAGATACGCAGTATTTT.

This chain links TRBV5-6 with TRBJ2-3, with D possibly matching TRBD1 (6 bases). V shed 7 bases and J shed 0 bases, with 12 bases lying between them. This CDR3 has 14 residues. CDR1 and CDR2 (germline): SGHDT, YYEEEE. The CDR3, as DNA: TGTGCCAGCGCCAGGACAGTTAGCACAGATACGCAGTATTTT. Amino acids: CASARTVSTDTQYF.

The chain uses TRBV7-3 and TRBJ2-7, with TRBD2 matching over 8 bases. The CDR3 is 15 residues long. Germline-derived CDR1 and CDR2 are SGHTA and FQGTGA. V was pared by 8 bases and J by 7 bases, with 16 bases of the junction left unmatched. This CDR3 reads CASARRGGFYNEQYF. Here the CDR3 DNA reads TGTGCCAGCGCTCGCCGGGGGGGCTTCTACAATGAGCAGTACTTC.